This T cell receptor beta chain was captured by sequencing in a study of shared clonotypes between healthy human individuals. Study-level findings and limits: It was the non-shared clonotypes that had lower generation probabilities than clonotypes shared by all four donors. Rarefaction curves obtained for sorted subsets showed sequencing incomplete despite large depth.

Every immunoSEQ plate was one replicate of a subset's evenly spread DNA. The protocol was immunoSEQ multiplex PCR, while the TCRdb copy is restricted to in-frame clones and leaves out a portion. Of a few million clones in the sample, 85% to 95% are singletons; the top ten hold 0.39%. About this clone itself: Its antigen is undetermined.

Germline CDR1 and CDR2: MNHEY and SMNVEV (reference sequence). V was clipped by 6 bases and J by 7 bases; unmatched bases: 6. The CDR3 covers 14 residues. Donors had no recently reported acute infections or vaccinations and were HIV-negative. The J gene is TRBJ1-4, the V gene TRBV27, with TRBD1 matching 9 bases. This clonotype was sampled from a man aged 18 to 29 in good health. Some clones in this sample may be carry-over from other donors' samples. The sequenced sample was naive CD4+ T cells from PBMCs. Subset here: CD45RA+ positively selected. The CDR3 nucleotides are TGTGCCAGCAGCCAACAGGGGGCACGTGAAAAACTGTTTTTT. It codes for CASSQQGAREKLFF.